What follows are 21 T cell receptor beta chains derived from one specimen sequenced in a study of circulating and synovial CD4+ cells in juvenile arthritis. The table came from immunoSEQ multiplex PCR; TCRdb's copy has only in-frame clones and leaves some out. This table has around 32,000 clones, 90% to 95% appearing once. Sequences were obtained from CD4+ T cells from blood. Receptors originate from a human donor with juvenile idiopathic arthritis.

This clone was counted a single time. V and J are TRBV2 and TRBJ2-3; D perhaps matches TRBD1 (5 bases). CDR1 is SNHLY and CDR2 is FYNNEI in the germline V gene. CDR3 length equals 14 residues. Trimming removed 7 bases at V and 0 bases at J, with 11 bases between. This chain's CDR3 is CASIRALSTDTQYF. The CDR3 bases are TGTGCCAGCATCAGGGCGCTGAGCACAGATACGCAGTATTTT.

The sample holds one count of this clone. The chain couples TRBV21-1 to TRBJ1-1. TRBV21-1 is an annotated pseudogene. The CDR3 extends over 15 amino acids. The CDR3 coding sequence is TGTGCCAGCAGCCGCGAGGGGGGGGACAACACTGAAGCTTTCTTT. As protein: CASSREGGDNTEAFF.

This rearrangement joins TRBV7-2 to TRBJ1-3; 10 bases match TRBD1. V trimming: 2 bases; J trimming: 0 bases; junction bases outside the gene matches: 1. Germline V gene sequence: CDR1 SGHTA, CDR2 FQGNSA. The CDR3 is made up of 16 amino acids. The CDR3, as DNA: TGTGCCAGCAGCTTAAGGACAGGGGGCTCTGGAAACACCATATATTTT. Protein product: CASSLRTGGSGNTIYF.

The CDR3 DNA sequence: TGTGCCAGCAGTGAGACATACGGCTCCTACGAGCAGTACTTC. It codes for CASSETYGSYEQYF. The chain is built from TRBV6-1 and TRBJ2-7; D call uncertain. Germline CDR1 reads MNHNS; CDR2 reads SASEGT. Deletions cut 3 bases from V and 0 bases from J, with 9 bases between. The length of the CDR3 is 14 residues.

The genes are TRBV2 and TRBJ1-2, with TRBD1 identical over 7 bases. The V gene end was trimmed by 6 bases and the J gene end by 4 bases; junction bases not matched to a gene: 8. The CDR3 consists of 14 residues. The germline V gene encodes CDR1 SNHLY and CDR2 FYNNEI. CDR3 in amino acids: CASRDRSGTYGYTF. CDR3 coding DNA: TGTGCCAGCAGGGACAGGTCGGGGACCTATGGCTACACCTTC.

This chain joins TRBV19 and TRBJ1-1; D is ambiguous. Germline assignment: CDR1 LNHDA and CDR2 SQIVND (reference sequence). Between the trimmed V and J ends, which lost 1 base and 4 bases, there was a span of 10 bases. The CDR3 extends over 14 amino acids. The CDR3 nucleotides read TGTGCCAGTAGTATAGCCGTGGTGAGCACTGAAGCTTTCTTT. This gives the protein CASSIAVVSTEAFF.

The rearrangement links TRBV6-1 to TRBJ2-7; TRBD2 matches at 8 bases. CDR3 length: 13 residues. Germline V gives CDR1 MNHNS, CDR2 SASEGT. V dropped 6 bases and J dropped 2; count of bases not matched to a gene: 3. The CDR3 DNA reads TGTGCCAGCAGACTAGCGGCCACCTACGAGCAGTACTTC. Encoded protein: CASRLAATYEQYF.

The chain links TRBV12-5 to TRBJ2-7, with TRBD1 matching over 8 bases. Germline lookup yields CDR1 LGHNT and CDR2 FRNRAP. Trimming cost V 4 bases and J 5 bases; bases outside gene matches: 10. The length of the CDR3 is 15 residues. The CDR3 sequence: CASGSSPDRADEQYF. CDR3 in DNA: TGTGCTAGTGGTTCCTCCCCGGACAGGGCGGACGAGCAGTACTTC.

The chain joins TRBV5-6 to TRBJ2-3; the D is unclear. This CDR3 comprises 15 residues. Germline V gene lookup returns CDR1 SGHDT and CDR2 YYEEEE. V was shortened by 2 bases and J by 0 bases, with 10 bases between the two germline ends. The CDR3 DNA reads TGTGCCAGCAGCTTTTACAGTACTAGCACAGATACGCAGTATTTT. It codes for CASSFYSTSTDTQYF.

V usage is TRBV19 and J usage is TRBJ1-3, with a weak D call TRBD1 (5 bases). In germline, CDR1 is LNHDA, CDR2 SQIVND (reference sequence). V was trimmed by 6 bases and J by 2 bases, leaving 11 bases between them. The CDR3 totals 14 residues. This chain's CDR3 is CASRGGVPGNTIYF. The CDR3 bases are TGTGCCAGTAGAGGAGGGGTTCCTGGAAACACCATATATTTT.

The chain joins TRBV18 to TRBJ1-1; D gene unclear. CDR1 and CDR2 from the germline V gene are KGHSH and LQKENI. This CDR3 is 13 amino acids long. The V gene lost 2 bases and the J gene lost 1 base, with 5 bases spanning the gap. CDR3 in DNA: TGTGCCAGCTCACCAGTTCAGAACACTGAAGCTTTCTTT. This gives the protein CASSPVQNTEAFF.

This chain joins TRBV7-8 and TRBJ2-5; 9 bases match TRBD2. The CDR3 covers 16 residues. After removal of 0 bases from V and 2 bases from J, the junction contained 4 bases not matched to a gene. CDR1 and CDR2 from the germline V gene are SGHVS and FQNEAQ. The CDR3 region is CASSLASGGKQETQYF. The CDR3 DNA is TGTGCCAGCAGCTTAGCGAGCGGGGGGAAGCAAGAGACCCAGTACTTC.

CDR3 amino acids: CASRGQLAGAEQYF. As DNA, the CDR3 is TGTGCCAGCAGGGGACAACTAGCGGGAGCCGAGCAGTACTTC. This chain connects TRBV28 to TRBJ2-7, with TRBD2 identical over 11 bases. From germline, CDR1 is MDHEN and CDR2 SYDVKM. The trim removed 6 bases at V and 6 bases at J, leaving 7 bases unmatched. CDR3 length equals 14 residues.

This chain links TRBV15 with TRBJ2-7; D unresolved. Looked up from germline, CDR1 is LNHNV and CDR2 is YYDKDF (reference sequence). CDR3 size: 18 residues. V was cut by 1 base and J by 0 bases, with 19 bases left in between. This CDR3 is CATSRGAFGFSSSYEQYF. CDR3 DNA: TGTGCCACCAGCAGAGGAGCGTTCGGATTTTCAAGCTCCTACGAGCAGTACTTC.

The V call is TRBV5-4, the J call TRBJ1-1; D uncertain. The CDR3 spans 13 residues. CDR1 is SGHNT, CDR2 YYREEE, per germline (reference sequence). Deletions cut 4 bases from V and 3 bases from J, with 10 bases between. The CDR3 loop is CASSRGLDTEAFF. Written as DNA, the CDR3 is TGTGCCAGCAGCCGCGGACTGGACACTGAAGCTTTCTTT. Full variable domain (outside the CDR3, taken from reference TRBV5-4 and TRBJ1-1): ETGVTQSPTHLIKTRGQQVTLRCSSQSGHNTVSWYQQALGQGPQFIFQYYREEENGRGNFPPRFSGLQFPNYSSELNVNALELDDSALYLCASSRGLDTEAFFGQGTRLTVV.

The genes are TRBV5-1 and TRBJ2-5, with 11 bases lining up with TRBD1. CDR1 SGHRS and CDR2 YFSETQ come from the germline V gene. The CDR3 covers 16 residues. V dropped 4 bases and J dropped 4; count of bases not matched to a gene: 9. This CDR3 is CASSTLGTGGGETQYF. The CDR3 coding sequence is TGCGCCAGCAGCACCCTAGGGACAGGGGGTGGAGAGACCCAGTACTTC.

The chain uses TRBV12-5 and TRBJ2-5, with D unclear. V was pared by 4 bases and J by 3 bases, with 3 bases between. The CDR3 sequence is 11 residues long. Germline V gene lookup returns CDR1 LGHNT and CDR2 FRNRAP. CDR3 sequence: CASGSEETQYF. CDR3 sequence (DNA): TGTGCTAGTGGTTCCGAAGAGACCCAGTACTTC. The full variable domain, completed using reference TRBV12-5 and TRBJ2-5, is DARVTQTPRHKVTEMGQEVTMRCQPILGHNTVFWYRQTMMQGLELLAYFRNRAPLDDSGMPKDRFSAEMPDATLATLKIQPSEPRDSAVYFCASGSEETQYFGPGTRLLVL.

The chain's CDR3 is CASSPRPATNEKLFF. In DNA, the CDR3 is TGTGCCAGCTCACCCCGTCCTGCAACTAATGAAAAACTGTTTTTT. The gene calls are TRBV18 and TRBJ1-4; D unresolved. With 3 bases removed from V and 0 bases from J, the gap between germline ends came to 8 bases. This CDR3 contains 15 residues. From germline, CDR1 is KGHSH and CDR2 LQKENI. Complete variable domain (other parts from reference TRBV18 and TRBJ1-4): NAGVMQNPRHLVRRRGQEARLRCSPMKGHSHVYWYRQLPEEGLKFMVYLQKENIIDESGMPKERFSAEFPKEGPSILRIQQVVRGDSAAYFCASSPRPATNEKLFFGSGTQLSVL.

This sequence joins TRBV9 and TRBJ2-5; D unresolved. CDR3 length: 15 residues. Germline V gene sequence: CDR1 SGDLS, CDR2 YYNGEE. Between the trimmed V and J ends, which lost 0 bases and 7 bases, there was a span of 16 bases. The CDR3 nucleotides read TGTGCCAGCAGCGTAGAGGCTACCCGTCGAGGGACCCAGTACTTC. Translation: CASSVEATRRGTQYF.

V is TRBV13 and J is TRBJ2-7, with 8 bases fitting TRBD1. CDR3 length equals 14 residues. CDR1 and CDR2 from the germline V gene are PRHDT and FYEKMQ (reference sequence). J gave up 3 bases and V 2 bases, and 3 bases lay outside the gene matches. Here the CDR3 reads CASSLTDRDYEQYF. For the CDR3, the DNA is TGTGCCAGCAGCTTAACGGACAGGGACTACGAGCAGTACTTC.

The chain recombines TRBV5-1 with TRBJ2-1, with 8 positions matching TRBD2. V shed 0 bases, J shed 8 bases, and the junction held 10 bases outside the gene matches. In germline, CDR1 is SGHRS, CDR2 YFSETQ. CDR3 length equals 16 residues. CDR3 region: CASSLGLAGLGDEQFF. The CDR3 DNA sequence: TGCGCCAGCAGCTTGGGGCTAGCGGGCCTGGGGGATGAGCAGTTCTTC.